Below are 18 T cell receptor beta chains sequenced from a single sample in a study of CD8 T cells in Susac syndrome. Random hexamers served to reverse transcribe roughly 0.45 to 1 ug RNA. A single record per CDR3 protein comes from TCRdb applying MiXCR to the immunoSEQ multiplex PCR reads. The table has about 120,000 distinct CDR3 sequences, about 90% seen once. Sequenced: CD8+ T cells from PBMCs. The receptor source for this set is a human donor in good health.

The CDR3 DNA is TGTGCCAGCAGTTTAGGGCCCCCCCGAGACTCACCCCTCCACTTT. It codes for CASSLGPPRDSPLHF. V gene TRBV12-3 or TRBV12-4 combines with J gene TRBJ1-6; D gene uncertain. Deletions cut 1 base from V and 10 bases from J, with 14 bases between. The length of the CDR3 is 15 residues.

V and J are TRBV20-1 and TRBJ2-7; D gene unclear. The V gene lost 1 base and the J gene lost 2 bases, with 9 bases spanning the gap. CDR3 length equals 13 residues. CDR1 and CDR2 (germline): DFQATT, SNEGSKA (reference sequence). CDR3 sequence (DNA): TGCAGTGCTAGAGGGTCGATTGCCTACGAGCAGTACTTC. This codes for CSARGSIAYEQYF.

V and J are TRBV6-5 and TRBJ1-5; D gene unclear. The CDR3 totals 13 residues. Germline CDR1 is MNHEY and CDR2 is SVGAGI. V was clipped by 8 bases and J by 4 bases, with 12 bases between them. The CDR3 DNA reads as TGTGCCAGCCGGGGTCAACTAAATCAGCCCCAGCATTTT. As protein: CASRGQLNQPQHF.

V and J are TRBV7-6 and TRBJ2-5; no clear D gene. The CDR3 runs 17 residues. V lost 3 bases to trimming and J lost 2 bases, with 19 bases between them. Germline assignment: CDR1 SGHVS and CDR2 FNYEAQ. The CDR3 nucleotides read TGTGCCAGCAGCTTTGGGTATAACAGACGGCAACAAGAGACCCAGTACTTC. Translation: CASSFGYNRRQQETQYF.

The rearrangement links TRBV29-1 to TRBJ1-1, with D possibly being TRBD1 (5 bases). V lost 4 bases to trimming and J lost 0 bases, with 24 bases between them. The germline V gene has CDR1 SQVTM and CDR2 ANQGSEA. CDR3 length equals 18 residues. The CDR3 nucleotides are TGCAGCGTTGGCCACTCGGGGGTTTCGGGTACGCTGAACACTGAAGCTTTCTTT. This translates into CSVGHSGVSGTLNTEAFF.

This clonotype was observed once. The chain has TRBV28 and TRBJ1-5; 10 bases agree with TRBD1. V lost 6 bases to trimming and J lost 3 bases; unmatched junction nucleotides: 5. This CDR3 has 15 residues. Germline V gives CDR1 MDHEN, CDR2 SYDVKM. DNA for the CDR3: TGTGCCAGCAGCCTGGGACAGGGGAACAATCAGCCCCAGCATTTT. It is translated as CASSLGQGNNQPQHF. The full variable domain, its missing parts supplied by reference TRBV28 and TRBJ1-5, is DVKVTQSSRYLVKRTGEKVFLECVQDMDHENMFWYRQDPGLGLRLIYFSYDVKMKEKGDIPEGYSVSREKKERFSLILESASTNQTSMYLCASSLGQGNNQPQHFGDGTRLSIL.

This chain links TRBV30 with TRBJ1-5; tentatively, D is TRBD1 (6 bases). Germline loops: CDR1 GTSNPN, CDR2 SVGIG (reference sequence). CDR3 size: 14 residues. V shed 2 bases and J shed 3 bases, with 11 bases lying between them. The CDR3 DNA reads TGTGCCTGGAGTAGGGGACATGACAATCAGCCCCAGCATTTT. Translated, it gives CAWSRGHDNQPQHF.

The chain uses TRBV2 and TRBJ2-2, with 9 bases matching TRBD1. The CDR3 sequence is 15 residues long. The J segment lost 6 bases and the V segment lost 7 bases, leaving 9 bases of the junction unmatched. Germline lookup yields CDR1 SNHLY and CDR2 FYNNEI. DNA of the CDR3: TGTGCCAGCATCCCTCCGGGGACAGGGTCCGGGGAGCTGTTTTTT. This codes for CASIPPGTGSGELFF.

The chain combines TRBV15 with TRBJ2-6; no definite D call. Germline V gene lookup returns CDR1 LNHNV and CDR2 YYDKDF (reference sequence). V dropped 5 bases and J dropped 2 bases, with 13 bases sitting between them. There are 16 residues in the CDR3. The CDR3 here is CATSAQKSTGANVLTF. The CDR3 DNA sequence: TGTGCCACCAGCGCCCAAAAAAGCACTGGGGCCAACGTCCTGACTTTC.

The CDR3 reads CASRTVLRYRDTDYGYTF. In nucleotides, the CDR3 is TGTGCCAGCAGGACCGTCCTTCGTTACCGGGACACCGACTATGGCTACACCTTC. The chain joins TRBV6-1 to TRBJ1-2, with D possibly matching TRBD1 (6 bases). V lost 6 bases, J lost 3 bases, and 26 bases lay in between. Per germline, CDR1 MNHNS and CDR2 SASEGT. This CDR3 is built from 18 residues.

The chain carries TRBV29-1 and TRBJ1-2; TRBD1 matches 7 bases. Germline loops: CDR1 SQVTM, CDR2 ANQGSEA. Trimming took 7 bases from V and 0 from J; bases not matched to a gene: 5. The length of the CDR3 is 13 residues. CDR3 in amino acids: CSATTGSNYGYTF. In nucleotides, the CDR3 is TGCAGCGCCACGACAGGGTCTAACTATGGCTACACCTTC.

The V gene is TRBV6-2 or TRBV6-3, the J gene TRBJ2-7; D is perhaps TRBD2 (5 bases). Looked up from germline, CDR1 is MNHEY and CDR2 is SVGEGT. CDR3 length: 14 residues. The V end lost 2 bases, the J end lost 2 bases, and 10 bases lay between the germline ends. The CDR3 reads CASSYPRLPYEQYF. CDR3 sequence (DNA): TGTGCCAGCAGTTACCCCCGACTACCCTACGAGCAGTACTTC.

This clonotype has more than one count but fewer than ten. The CDR3 loop is CASSGGILVQNTEAFF. CDR3 nucleotides: TGCGCCAGCAGCGGGGGAATATTGGTACAGAACACTGAAGCTTTCTTT. V gene TRBV5-1 combines with J gene TRBJ1-1, with a weak D call TRBD1 (5 bases). The CDR3 totals 16 residues. CDR1 SGHRS and CDR2 YFSETQ come from the germline V gene. Trimming shortened V by 4 bases and J by 1 base, and 17 bases separated the two germline ends. Variable domain in full (rest from reference TRBV5-1 and TRBJ1-1): KAGVTQTPRYLIKTRGQQVTLSCSPISGHRSVSWYQQTPGQGLQFLFEYFSETQRNKGNFPGRFSGRQFSNSRSEMNVSTLELGDSALYLCASSGGILVQNTEAFFGQGTRLTVV.

The chain joins TRBV19 to TRBJ1-1, with D maybe TRBD1 (5 bases). CDR3 size: 16 residues. V was pared by 3 bases and J by 7 bases, with 21 bases between. The germline gives CDR1 LNHDA, CDR2 SQIVND (reference sequence). This CDR3 reads CASSIGGGKGRGEAFF. CDR3 nucleotides: TGTGCCAGTAGTATTGGTGGGGGGAAAGGAAGGGGTGAAGCTTTCTTT.

This clonotype was found once. V gene TRBV12-3 or TRBV12-4 combines with J gene TRBJ1-2, with TRBD1 as a possible D gene (6 bases). The CDR3 spans 14 residues. V dropped 7 bases and J dropped 4 bases, with 16 bases sitting between them. The CDR3 sequence is CASTLRQASYGYTF. As DNA, the CDR3 is TGTGCCAGCACCCTGAGACAGGCCAGCTATGGCTACACCTTC.

This sequence joins TRBV20-1 and TRBJ2-3; D gene unclear. The CDR3 sequence is 13 residues long. The V end was cut by 0 bases, the J end by 4 bases, with 8 bases between. Per the germline V gene, CDR1 is DFQATT and CDR2 is SNEGSKA (reference sequence). The CDR3 coding sequence is TGCAGTGCTAGAGATCTCCCGGCAGATACGCAGTATTTT. It yields the protein CSARDLPADTQYF.

The rearrangement links TRBV23-1 to TRBJ2-7; D gene unclear. TRBV23-1 is an ORF; its function is uncertain. Trimming removed 5 bases from V and 6 bases from J, with 5 bases in between. The CDR3 contains 10 residues. CDR3 sequence reads: CASSRAEQYF. As DNA, the CDR3 is TGCGCCAGCAGTAGGGCCGAGCAGTACTTC.

CDR3 in amino acids: CASSWRVSGANVLTF. The CDR3 coding sequence is TGTGCCAGCAGTTGGCGCGTCTCTGGGGCCAACGTCCTGACTTTC. V and J are TRBV28 and TRBJ2-6; D not resolved. Per germline, CDR1 MDHEN and CDR2 SYDVKM. The CDR3 runs 15 residues. The V end was cut by 4 bases, the J end by 0 bases, with 7 bases between.